A selection of T cell receptor beta chains follows, all from one sample in a study of blood T cells in healthy people across ages. TCRdb reprocessed the 5' RACE reads with MiXCR, giving one entry per CDR3 protein. The sample gives about 1.5 million distinct CDR3 sequences, approximately 39% of which show up once; 4% is in the top ten. Sequenced: blood. Receptor source: a woman aged 18-29 years in good health. The CDR3 runs from the conserved cysteine through the conserved F or W. Fields, in order: CDR3 protein, CDR3 DNA, V gene, clone size, D gene, CDR3 length, J gene. A D gene is named only where the DNA matches it firmly. Rows give clone size only sometimes, using once, few, many, or a class for an expanded clone.

CDR3aa: CASRTGTAYEQYF; CDR3nt: TGTGCCAGCAGGACCGGGACAGCCTACGAGCAGTACTTC; v_gene: TRBV7-2; abundance: many; d_gene: TRBD1; len: 13; j_gene: TRBJ2-7
CDR3aa: CASSPQGYDNQPQHF; CDR3nt: TGTGCCAGCTCACCACAAGGATACGACAATCAGCCCCAGCATTTT; v_gene: TRBV18; abundance: NA; d_gene: NA; len: 15; j_gene: TRBJ1-5
CDR3aa: CASKAGQASEQYF; CDR3nt: TGTGCCAGCAAAGCTGGACAGGCGTCCGAGCAGTACTTC; v_gene: TRBV12-3/TRBV12-4; abundance: NA; d_gene: TRBD1; len: 13; j_gene: TRBJ2-7
CDR3aa: CSVVLAGPSTDTQYF; CDR3nt: TGCAGCGTTGTTCTAGCGGGACCTAGCACAGATACGCAGTATTTT; v_gene: TRBV29-1; abundance: few; d_gene: TRBD2; len: 15; j_gene: TRBJ2-3
CDR3aa: CSARNRGLYEQYF; CDR3nt: TGCAGTGCTAGAAACAGGGGACTCTACGAGCAGTACTTC; v_gene: TRBV20-1; abundance: NA; d_gene: NA; len: 13; j_gene: TRBJ2-7
CDR3aa: CASSLEIAFGEETQYF; CDR3nt: TGTGCCAGCAGCTTAGAAATTGCGTTTGGGGAAGAGACCCAGTACTTC; v_gene: TRBV7-2; abundance: few; d_gene: NA; len: 16; j_gene: TRBJ2-5
CDR3aa: CARVQGANQPQHF; CDR3nt: TGTGCCAGGGTACAGGGGGCCAATCAGCCCCAGCATTTT; v_gene: TRBV3-1; abundance: once; d_gene: TRBD1; len: 13; j_gene: TRBJ1-5
CDR3aa: CSASRTSGSSETQYF; CDR3nt: TGCAGTGCTAGCAGGACTAGCGGGAGCTCGGAGACCCAGTACTTC; v_gene: TRBV20-1; abundance: few; d_gene: TRBD2; len: 15; j_gene: TRBJ2-5
CDR3aa: CASSGGQGRMTEAFF; CDR3nt: TGTGCCAGCAGTGGGGGACAGGGTAGGATGACTGAAGCTTTCTTT; v_gene: TRBV6-6; abundance: NA; d_gene: TRBD1; len: 15; j_gene: TRBJ1-1
CDR3aa: CASSYGTARNIQYF; CDR3nt: TGTGCCAGCAGTTACGGGACGGCCAGAAACATTCAGTACTTC; v_gene: TRBV6-5; abundance: NA; d_gene: NA; len: 14; j_gene: TRBJ2-4
CDR3aa: CASSLSRLNEQFF; CDR3nt: TGTGCCAGCAGTTTATCCCGGCTTAATGAGCAGTTCTTC; v_gene: TRBV6-5; abundance: many; d_gene: NA; len: 13; j_gene: TRBJ2-1
CDR3aa: CASRGGGRTNTEAFF; CDR3nt: TGTGCCAGCAGGGGAGGTGGCAGGACGAACACTGAAGCTTTCTTT; v_gene: TRBV6-5; abundance: few; d_gene: NA; len: 15; j_gene: TRBJ1-1
CDR3aa: CSVQTGLEQYF; CDR3nt: TGCAGCGTCCAGACAGGGCTCGAGCAGTACTTC; v_gene: TRBV29-1; abundance: few; d_gene: TRBD1; len: 11; j_gene: TRBJ2-7
CDR3aa: CASTSSGTGSLEQYF; CDR3nt: TGCGCCAGCACCTCCTCCGGGACAGGGTCCCTCGAGCAGTACTTC; v_gene: TRBV5-1; abundance: NA; d_gene: TRBD1; len: 15; j_gene: TRBJ2-7
CDR3aa: CATSRSKDTQYF; CDR3nt: TGTGCCACCAGCAGATCCAAAGATACGCAGTATTTT; v_gene: TRBV15; abundance: NA; d_gene: NA; len: 12; j_gene: TRBJ2-3
CDR3aa: CASRDSATNEKLFF; CDR3nt: TGTGCCAGCCGGGACAGTGCAACTAATGAAAAACTGTTTTTT; v_gene: TRBV5-4; abundance: NA; d_gene: TRBD1; len: 14; j_gene: TRBJ1-4
CDR3aa: CASSFAGSIHEQYF; CDR3nt: TGTGCCAGCAGTTTTGCGGGGTCGATCCACGAGCAGTACTTC; v_gene: TRBV27; abundance: NA; d_gene: NA; len: 14; j_gene: TRBJ2-7
CDR3aa: CSARDPGSIEQYF; CDR3nt: TGCAGTGCTAGAGATCCCGGGTCCATCGAGCAGTACTTC; v_gene: TRBV20-1; abundance: few; d_gene: NA; len: 13; j_gene: TRBJ2-7
CDR3aa: CASTRTGTSEETQYF; CDR3nt: TGCGCCAGCACACGAACCGGGACTAGCGAAGAGACCCAGTACTTC; v_gene: TRBV5-1; abundance: NA; d_gene: TRBD2; len: 15; j_gene: TRBJ2-5
CDR3aa: CASSEGLRSTDTQYF; CDR3nt: TGTGCCAGCAGTGAAGGGTTGAGGAGCACAGATACGCAGTATTTT; v_gene: TRBV6-1; abundance: few; d_gene: NA; len: 15; j_gene: TRBJ2-3
CDR3aa: CASSQELGTAKETQYF; CDR3nt: TGTGCCAGCAGCCAAGAGTTGGGGACCGCGAAAGAGACCCAGTACTTC; v_gene: TRBV3-1; abundance: few; d_gene: NA; len: 16; j_gene: TRBJ2-5
CDR3aa: CATSKKQGMEQYF; CDR3nt: TGTGCCACCAGCAAAAAACAGGGAATGGAGCAGTACTTC; v_gene: TRBV15; abundance: NA; d_gene: NA; len: 13; j_gene: TRBJ2-7
CDR3aa: CASSYRLFSGGTDTQYF; CDR3nt: TGTGCCAGCAGTTACCGGCTATTTAGCGGAGGCACAGATACGCAGTATTTT; v_gene: TRBV6-5; abundance: NA; d_gene: NA; len: 17; j_gene: TRBJ2-3
CDR3aa: CASGNGTALIYGYTF; CDR3nt: TGTGCTAGTGGTAACGGGACAGCCCTTATCTATGGCTACACCTTC; v_gene: TRBV12-5; abundance: few; d_gene: TRBD1; len: 15; j_gene: TRBJ1-2
CDR3aa: CASSAYQKEQYF; CDR3nt: TGTGCCAGCAGCGCCTATCAGAAAGAGCAGTACTTC; v_gene: TRBV7-9; abundance: NA; d_gene: NA; len: 12; j_gene: TRBJ2-7
CDR3aa: CASTSKGTRDNEQFF; CDR3nt: TGTGCCAGCACCTCCAAAGGGACTAGAGACAATGAGCAGTTCTTC; v_gene: TRBV27; abundance: NA; d_gene: TRBD2; len: 15; j_gene: TRBJ2-1
CDR3aa: CASSVVEAGPQYF; CDR3nt: TGTGCCAGCAGCGTAGTTGAAGCGGGACCGCAGTATTTT; v_gene: TRBV9; abundance: NA; d_gene: TRBD2; len: 13; j_gene: TRBJ2-3
CDR3aa: CAWSGARHYNEQYF; CDR3nt: TGTGCCTGGAGCGGGGCCCGGCATTACAATGAGCAGTACTTC; v_gene: TRBV30; abundance: NA; d_gene: NA; len: 14; j_gene: TRBJ2-7
CDR3aa: CASSRRDSFITSYGYTF; CDR3nt: TGTGCCAGCAGTCGCCGGGACAGTTTCATAACCAGCTATGGCTACACCTTC; v_gene: TRBV12-3/TRBV12-4; abundance: NA; d_gene: TRBD1; len: 17; j_gene: TRBJ1-2
CDR3aa: CASSGSAAKETQYF; CDR3nt: TGCGCCAGCAGCGGTAGCGCCGCCAAAGAGACCCAGTACTTC; v_gene: TRBV5-1; abundance: NA; d_gene: NA; len: 14; j_gene: TRBJ2-5
CDR3aa: CASLRTGKSDTQYF; CDR3nt: TGTGCCAGCCTCCGGACAGGGAAAAGTGATACGCAGTATTTT; v_gene: TRBV25-1; abundance: NA; d_gene: TRBD1; len: 14; j_gene: TRBJ2-3
CDR3aa: CASSPRGDGTEAFF; CDR3nt: TGTGCCAGCAGTCCCCGGGGGGATGGCACTGAAGCTTTCTTT; v_gene: TRBV7-9; abundance: NA; d_gene: NA; len: 14; j_gene: TRBJ1-1
CDR3aa: CASSQQGGGQPQHF; CDR3nt: TGTGCCAGCAGCCAACAGGGAGGGGGTCAGCCCCAGCATTTT; v_gene: TRBV3-1; abundance: NA; d_gene: NA; len: 14; j_gene: TRBJ1-5
CDR3aa: CASSQERYIGVEQFF; CDR3nt: TGCGCCAGCAGCCAAGAGAGGTATATAGGCGTTGAGCAGTTCTTC; v_gene: TRBV4-3; abundance: NA; d_gene: NA; len: 15; j_gene: TRBJ2-1
CDR3aa: CASRIWGDTEAFF; CDR3nt: TGTGCCAGCAGGATTTGGGGGGACACTGAAGCTTTCTTT; v_gene: TRBV6-5; abundance: NA; d_gene: NA; len: 13; j_gene: TRBJ1-1
CDR3aa: CSVDVGEAFF; CDR3nt: TGCAGCGTTGATGTCGGTGAAGCTTTCTTT; v_gene: TRBV29-1; abundance: NA; d_gene: NA; len: 10; j_gene: TRBJ1-1
CDR3aa: CASSPYQDYGYTF; CDR3nt: TGTGCCAGCAGCCCGTACCAGGACTATGGCTACACCTTC; v_gene: TRBV14; abundance: NA; d_gene: NA; len: 13; j_gene: TRBJ1-2
CDR3aa: CASSTTTSGPLAIGAFF; CDR3nt: TGTGCCAGCAGCACCACGACCTCGGGACCTCTTGCCATTGGGGCTTTCTTT; v_gene: TRBV7-8; abundance: NA; d_gene: NA; len: 17; j_gene: TRBJ1-1
CDR3aa: CATSREHANLLYGEQYF; CDR3nt: TGTGCCACCAGCAGAGAACACGCTAATCTCCTCTACGGCGAGCAGTACTTC; v_gene: TRBV15; abundance: NA; d_gene: NA; len: 17; j_gene: TRBJ2-7
CDR3aa: CASSLSTAWIYEQYF; CDR3nt: TGTGCCAGCAGTTTATCAACAGCCTGGATCTACGAGCAGTACTTC; v_gene: TRBV27; abundance: few; d_gene: NA; len: 15; j_gene: TRBJ2-7
CDR3aa: CASIKDRVNNEQFF; CDR3nt: TGTGCCAGCATTAAGGACAGGGTAAACAATGAGCAGTTCTTC; v_gene: TRBV28; abundance: NA; d_gene: TRBD1; len: 14; j_gene: TRBJ2-1
CDR3aa: CSAMTSGRIQETQYF; CDR3nt: TGCAGTGCAATGACTAGCGGGAGAATCCAAGAGACCCAGTACTTC; v_gene: TRBV20-1; abundance: few; d_gene: TRBD2; len: 15; j_gene: TRBJ2-5